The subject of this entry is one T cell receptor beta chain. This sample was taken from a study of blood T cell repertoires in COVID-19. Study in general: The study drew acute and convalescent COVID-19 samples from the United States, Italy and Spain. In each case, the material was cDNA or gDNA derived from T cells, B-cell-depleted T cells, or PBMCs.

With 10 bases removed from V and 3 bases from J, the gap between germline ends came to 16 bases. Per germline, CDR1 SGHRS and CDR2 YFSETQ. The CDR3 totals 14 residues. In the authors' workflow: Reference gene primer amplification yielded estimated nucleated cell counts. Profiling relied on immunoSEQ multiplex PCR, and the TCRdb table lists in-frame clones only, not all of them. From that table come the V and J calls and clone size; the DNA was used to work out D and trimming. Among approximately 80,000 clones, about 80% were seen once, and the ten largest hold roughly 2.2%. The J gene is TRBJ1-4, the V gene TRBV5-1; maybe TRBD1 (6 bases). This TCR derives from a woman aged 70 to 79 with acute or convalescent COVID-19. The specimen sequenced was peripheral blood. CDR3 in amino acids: CASAAWTANEKLFF. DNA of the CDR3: TGCGCCTCAGCAGCGTGGACAGCTAATGAAAAACTGTTTTTT.